The rows below give T cell receptor beta chains drawn from one sample of a study of blood T cell repertoires in COVID-19. Sequencing was performed with immunoSEQ multiplex PCR; in TCRdb, only in-frame clones are kept and a portion is missing. Counted here are over 85,000 clones, around 85% occurring once; the ten biggest clones make up 35% to 45%. Material: peripheral blood. The receptors derive from a man aged 80 or over with acute or convalescent COVID-19. Each CDR3 is given without its conserved first and last residue. D genes are given only for firm matches. Clone size, where shown, is once, few, many, or a class for clones that have expanded.

D gene	V gene	J gene	clone size	CDR3 protein
-	TRBV3-1/TRBV3-2	TRBJ2-2	-	ASSQNNANTGELF
-	TRBV18	TRBJ2-3	-	ASSPTLATSTDTQY
-	TRBV7-7	TRBJ2-2	-	ASSLGTSGNTGELF
-	TRBV7-6	TRBJ1-4	-	ASSLKRGNGEKLF
-	TRBV9	TRBJ1-1	few	ASSPRAPGDTEAF
TRBD2	TRBV9	TRBJ2-4	-	ASSIQAGLAKNIQY
-	TRBV10-3	TRBJ1-5	-	ASRGVQGGQPQH
-	TRBV20-1	TRBJ1-3	-	SASGGTPGPRSGNTIY
-	TRBV9	TRBJ2-5	-	ASSAGGGQETQY
-	TRBV21-1	TRBJ2-7	-	ASRPDRGGYEQY
TRBD1	TRBV9	TRBJ1-4	-	ASSAQGTREKLF
-	TRBV19	TRBJ2-1	-	ASSWAAYNEQF
TRBD2	TRBV19	TRBJ2-3	-	ATKGSPPGTSGRGSTDTQY
-	TRBV5-1	TRBJ1-3	-	ASSSGEKGRVSGNTIY
TRBD1	TRBV3-1/TRBV3-2	TRBJ1-1	-	ASSRHFSTGVTEAF
TRBD1	TRBV6-5	TRBJ2-1	-	ASIGDRVYNEQF
-	TRBV4-2	TRBJ2-7	-	ASSHPGVGEQY
-	TRBV27	TRBJ2-5	-	ASSLGLPGTGTQY
TRBD1	TRBV7-2	TRBJ1-1	-	ASSLEGQMNTEAF
TRBD2	TRBV5-1	TRBJ2-1	-	ASRSGGPYNEQF
TRBD2	TRBV9	TRBJ2-1	-	ASSLSVVAGVRNEQF
-	TRBV6-5	TRBJ2-3	once	ASSAKGVSTDTQY
-	TRBV20-1	TRBJ1-2	-	SASKTANGYT